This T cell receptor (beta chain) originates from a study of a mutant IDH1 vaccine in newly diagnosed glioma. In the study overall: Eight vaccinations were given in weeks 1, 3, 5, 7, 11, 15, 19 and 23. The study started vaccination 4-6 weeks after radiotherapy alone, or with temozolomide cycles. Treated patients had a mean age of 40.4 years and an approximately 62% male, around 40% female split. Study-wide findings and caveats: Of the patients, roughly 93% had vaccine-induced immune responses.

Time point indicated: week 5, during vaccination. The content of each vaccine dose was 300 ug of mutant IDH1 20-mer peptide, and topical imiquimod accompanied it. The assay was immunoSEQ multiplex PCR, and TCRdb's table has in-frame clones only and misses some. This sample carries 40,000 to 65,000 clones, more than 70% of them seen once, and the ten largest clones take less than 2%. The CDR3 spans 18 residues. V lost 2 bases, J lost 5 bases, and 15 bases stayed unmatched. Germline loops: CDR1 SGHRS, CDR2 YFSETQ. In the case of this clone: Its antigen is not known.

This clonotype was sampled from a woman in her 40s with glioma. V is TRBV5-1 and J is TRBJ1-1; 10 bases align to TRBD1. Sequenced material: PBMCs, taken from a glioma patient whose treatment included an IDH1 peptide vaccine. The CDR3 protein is CASSLKHPGQGQRTEAFF. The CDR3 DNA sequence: TGCGCCAGCAGCTTAAAACACCCGGGACAGGGGCAACGAACTGAAGCTTTCTTT.